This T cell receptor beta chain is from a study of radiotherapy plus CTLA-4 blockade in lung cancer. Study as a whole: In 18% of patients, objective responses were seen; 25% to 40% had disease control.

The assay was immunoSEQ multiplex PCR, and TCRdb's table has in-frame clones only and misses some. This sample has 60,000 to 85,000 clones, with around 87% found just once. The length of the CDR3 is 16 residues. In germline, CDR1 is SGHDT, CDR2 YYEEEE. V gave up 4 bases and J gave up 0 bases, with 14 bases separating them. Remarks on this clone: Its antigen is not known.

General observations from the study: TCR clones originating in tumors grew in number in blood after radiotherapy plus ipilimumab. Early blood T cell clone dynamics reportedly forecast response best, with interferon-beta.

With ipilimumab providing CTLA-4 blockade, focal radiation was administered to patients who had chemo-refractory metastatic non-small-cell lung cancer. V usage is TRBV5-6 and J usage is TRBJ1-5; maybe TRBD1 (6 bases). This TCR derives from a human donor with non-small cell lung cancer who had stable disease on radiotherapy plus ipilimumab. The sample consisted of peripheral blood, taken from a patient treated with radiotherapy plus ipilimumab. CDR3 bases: TGTGCCAGCAGCGCCCGACAGGAGTATAGCAATCAGCCCCAGCATTTT. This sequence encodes CASSARQEYSNQPQHF.